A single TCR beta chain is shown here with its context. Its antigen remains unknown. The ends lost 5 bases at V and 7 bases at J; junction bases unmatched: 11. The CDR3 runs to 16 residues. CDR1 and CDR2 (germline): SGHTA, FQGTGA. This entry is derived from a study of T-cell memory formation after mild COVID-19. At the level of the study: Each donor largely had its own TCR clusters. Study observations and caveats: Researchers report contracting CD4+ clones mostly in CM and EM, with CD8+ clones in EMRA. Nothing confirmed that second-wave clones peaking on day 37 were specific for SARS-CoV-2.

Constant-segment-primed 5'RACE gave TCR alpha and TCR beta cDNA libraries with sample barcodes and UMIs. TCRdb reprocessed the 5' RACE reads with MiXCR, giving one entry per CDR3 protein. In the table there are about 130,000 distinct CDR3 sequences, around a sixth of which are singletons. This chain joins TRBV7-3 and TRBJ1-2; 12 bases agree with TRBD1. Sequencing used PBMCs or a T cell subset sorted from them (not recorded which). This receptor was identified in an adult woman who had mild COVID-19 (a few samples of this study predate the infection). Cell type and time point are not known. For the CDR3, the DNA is TGTGCCAGCAGCCTCCGGGACAGGGGGCGCGGTGGTGGCTACACCTTC. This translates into CASSLRDRGRGGGYTF. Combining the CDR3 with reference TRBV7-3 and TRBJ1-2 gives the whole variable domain GAGVSQTPSNKVTEKGKYVELRCDPISGHTALYWYRQSLGQGPEFLIYFQGTGAADDSGLPNDRFFAVRPEGSVSTLKIQRTERGDSAVYLCASSLRDRGRGGGYTFGSGTRLTVV.